A selection of T cell receptor beta chains follows, all from one sample in a study of blood T cells in healthy people across ages. Using its own MiXCR run on the 5' RACE reads, TCRdb lists one record per CDR3 protein. This sample yields 650,000 to 1,000,000 distinct CDR3 sequences, of which 46% are seen a single time; about a sixth belongs to the top ten. Sequences were obtained from blood. The receptors stem from a man older than 75 in good health. The CDR3 runs from the conserved cysteine through the conserved F or W. D genes are given only for firm matches. Some rows mark clone size as missing; the rest say once, few, many or name a class of expanded clone.

j_call d_call clone_size v_call cdr3_nt cdr3_aa
TRBJ1-5 TRBD1 NA TRBV20-1 TGCAGTGCTGAAGGGGGCGATGGTCAGCCCCAGCATTTT CSAEGGDGQPQHF
TRBJ2-1 NA NA TRBV18 TGTGCCAGCTCACCCCTTGTCGGCCGAGACTACAATGAGCAGTTCTTC CASSPLVGRDYNEQFF
TRBJ2-5 TRBD1 NA TRBV12-3/TRBV12-4 TGTGCCAGCAGTTTCGGACAGGGGGCAGGAGAGACCCAGTACTTC CASSFGQGAGETQYF
TRBJ1-5 NA once TRBV27 TGTGCCAGCAGTCCTACTGACCGGGGGAGAAATCAGCCCCGGCATTTT CASSPTDRGRNQPRHF
TRBJ2-7 TRBD2 once TRBV5-1 TGCGCCAGCAGCCTGACTAGCGGCCACAATGAGCAGTACTTC CASSLTSGHNEQYF
TRBJ2-5 NA NA TRBV7-2 TGTGCCAGCAGCTTAAGAGCCCAGGGGTGGGAGAAAGAGACCCAGTACTTC CASSLRAQGWEKETQYF
TRBJ2-3 NA NA TRBV28 TGTGCCAGCACCACGGGGAGATTTGATACGCAGTATTTT CASTTGRFDTQYF
TRBJ1-5 TRBD1 NA TRBV30 TGTGCCTGGAGTAACGACAGGGACGATCAGCCCCAGCATTTT CAWSNDRDDQPQHF
TRBJ2-3 NA few TRBV4-3 TGCGCCAGCAGCCAAGCACTAGGCGATACGCAGTATTTT CASSQALGDTQYF
TRBJ1-1 TRBD1 NA TRBV28 TGTGCCAGCAGTTTTACGAGGGGGGGACAGGCAGCTTTCTTT CASSFTRGGQAAFF
TRBJ1-1 NA many TRBV6-5 TGTGCCAGCAGTTACCCGGGGGCGAGGAACACTGAAGCTTTCTTT CASSYPGARNTEAFF
TRBJ2-5 TRBD2 few TRBV2 TGTGCCAGCAGGATCGGACTAGGGTTTTGGGAGACCCAGTACTTC CASRIGLGFWETQYF
TRBJ1-1 NA NA TRBV12-3/TRBV12-4 TGTGCCAGCAGTTTACCGCCCAGGAACACTGAAGCTTTCTTT CASSLPPRNTEAFF
TRBJ2-7 NA few TRBV5-1 TGCGCCAGCAGCCTGGATCGGCAATTGAACGAGCAGTACTTC CASSLDRQLNEQYF
TRBJ2-1 TRBD1 NA TRBV2 TGTGCCGGAGGGGGACAGGGTTACAATGAGCAGTTCTTC CAGGGQGYNEQFF
TRBJ2-5 TRBD1 few TRBV7-2 TGTGCCAGCAGCTTAGCGTATGGGACAGGCCAAGAGACCCAGTACTTC CASSLAYGTGQETQYF
TRBJ2-5 NA NA TRBV7-6 TGTGCCAGCAGCCCCGACTCCTCTGGGGAGCAGTACTTC CASSPDSSGEQYF
TRBJ2-7 TRBD1 few TRBV15 TGTGCCACCAGCAGACCGGACAGGAGCTCCTACGAGCAGTACTTC CATSRPDRSSYEQYF